This TCR beta chain was captured by sequencing in a study of cytomegalovirus exposure and HLA in healthy donors. Findings of the study overall: Some V segments (TRBV6-2 and TRBV6-3 among them) were excluded as indistinguishable.

This PCR relied on a set of 60 Vbeta primers and 13 Jbeta primers. Assay: immunoSEQ multiplex PCR; the TCRdb copy retains only in-frame clones and omits some. The sample lists around 130,000 clones, nearly 85% occurring once. The donors gave bone marrow, and they were healthy. This CDR3 spans 18 amino acids. With V trimmed by 4 bases and J by 5 bases, 14 bases remained unmatched. CDR1 and CDR2 (germline): MDHEN, SYDVKM. This clone was detected once. Its antigen is unknown. The chain has TRBV28 and TRBJ1-1; 12 nucleotides match TRBD1. The TCR comes from a boy aged 10-17 years in good health and CMV-seronegative. What was sequenced was PBMCs. CDR3 bases: TGTGCCAGCAGTTACTTTCCCGCGGGACAGGGGGCAAGGACTGAAGCTTTCTTT. This translates into CASSYFPAGQGARTEAFF.